This T cell receptor beta chain was recorded in a study of blood T cell repertoires in COVID-19. Overall study context: The United States, Italy and Spain provided the acute and convalescent COVID-19 samples. Sources were T cells, B-cell-depleted T cells, or PBMCs; the material itself was cDNA or gDNA.

Profiling relied on immunoSEQ multiplex PCR, and the TCRdb table lists in-frame clones only, not all of them. The sample contains a few hundred thousand clones, 85% to 90% of which appear only once. The study assigned cohorts using participant-reported clinical history. The CDR3 spans 14 residues. Germline loops: CDR1 SGHNT, CDR2 YENEEA. Trimming shortened V by 2 bases and J by 2 bases, and 10 bases separated the two germline ends. Specimen: PBMCs or T cells enriched from blood (not recorded which). This receptor was identified in a woman aged 35 to 49 who had recovered from COVID-19. The V call is TRBV11-3, the J call TRBJ2-7; no clear D gene. DNA of the CDR3: TGTGCCAGCAGCTTATCCGGAGCAACCTACGAGCAGTACTTC. Protein sequence: CASSLSGATYEQYF.